The present entry profiles one T cell receptor beta chain with its context. The data are from a study of blood T cell repertoires in COVID-19. Turning to the study itself: Sample material is recorded as cDNA or gDNA derived from T cells, B-cell-depleted T cells, or PBMCs.

Those enrolled in Seattle joined during active infection and were followed longitudinally afterward. As originally analysed: Estimated nucleated cell counts came from reference gene primer amplification. Sequenced by immunoSEQ multiplex PCR; TCRdb stores in-frame clones only, minus some. Clonal size and the V and J genes are those of that table, whereas D and trimming came from the DNA. Here the sample spans approximately 200,000 clones, around 79% being singletons. Germline V gene sequence: CDR1 SGHRS, CDR2 YFSETQ. Germline trimming cut 4 bases from V and 2 bases from J; bases unmatched to any gene: 6. The CDR3 contains 16 residues.

This clonotype was sampled from a woman in her thirties or forties with COVID-19, enrolled during active disease. The specimen was peripheral blood. The V call is TRBV5-1, the J call TRBJ2-3; 11 positions match TRBD2. This chain's CDR3 is CASSPAGLADTDTQYF. DNA for the CDR3: TGCGCCAGCAGCCCGGCGGGACTAGCGGACACAGATACGCAGTATTTT.